The 13 T cell receptor beta chains given below trace back to one sample, sequenced in a study of T cell clonotyping in hematopoietic cell transplantation. The repertoire was sequenced with immunoSEQ multiplex PCR; TCRdb's copy has only in-frame clones and lacks some. The sample records over 9,000 clones, approximately 80% being singletons. Material: PBMCs, obtained at the time of graft-versus-host disease after allogeneic stem cell transplant. These TCRs come from a male patient between 60 and 69 years old who had an allogeneic stem cell transplant from an unrelated donor, so the T cells may come from the graft donor. Some clones in this sample may be carry-over from other donors' samples.

This clone was counted a few times. The chain combines TRBV7-2 with TRBJ2-5; tentatively, D is TRBD2 (5 bases). Germline lookup yields CDR1 SGHTA and CDR2 FQGNSA. V shed 4 bases and J shed 1 base, with 10 bases lying between them. The CDR3 spans 14 residues. The CDR3 region is CASSWRTGQETQYF. CDR3 DNA: TGTGCCAGCAGCTGGAGGACGGGCCAAGAGACCCAGTACTTC.

The V gene is TRBV29-1, the J gene TRBJ1-2; TRBD1 aligns across 8 bases. This CDR3 has 13 residues. The trim removed 6 bases at V and 14 bases at J, leaving 17 bases unmatched. Germline assignment: CDR1 SQVTM and CDR2 ANQGSEA. The CDR3 coding sequence is TGCAGCGTCCCGACGGGCAGGGGGCTCCTCAGTACCTTC. Translation: CSVPTGRGLLSTF.

The rearrangement joins TRBV27 to TRBJ1-2; TRBD1 matches at 9 bases. The germline V gene encodes CDR1 MNHEY and CDR2 SMNVEV (reference sequence). CDR3 size: 14 residues. V was pared by 6 bases and J by 4 bases, with 6 bases of the junction left unmatched. The CDR3 sequence: CASSPTGGFYGYTF. The CDR3 coding sequence is TGTGCCAGCAGCCCGACAGGGGGATTCTATGGCTACACCTTC.

The rearrangement uses TRBV5-1 and TRBJ1-2; no reliable D call. Germline assignment: CDR1 SGHRS and CDR2 YFSETQ. With 2 bases removed from V and 8 bases from J, the gap between germline ends came to 16 bases. The CDR3 contains 14 residues. The CDR3 nucleotides are TGCGCCAGCAGCTTCGGCGGTGGGGTGAAGGGCTACACCTTC. Translation gives CASSFGGGVKGYTF.

The chain combines TRBV2 with TRBJ2-1, with 9 positions matching TRBD1. Germline V CDR1 and CDR2: SNHLY, FYNNEI. Trimming cost V 8 bases and J 8 bases; bases outside gene matches: 10. The CDR3 totals 14 residues. This CDR3 reads CASRGQGMFDEQFF. In DNA form, the CDR3 reads TGTGCCAGCCGAGGACAGGGGATGTTCGATGAGCAGTTCTTC.

V usage is TRBV13 and J usage is TRBJ1-1; 12 bases align to TRBD1. This CDR3 has 14 amino acids. Germline V gives CDR1 PRHDT, CDR2 FYEKMQ (reference sequence). J gave up 7 bases and V 5 bases, and 5 bases lay outside the gene matches. CDR3 amino acids: CASSLGQGAVEAFF. CDR3 DNA: TGTGCCAGCAGCCTGGGACAGGGGGCGGTTGAAGCTTTCTTT.

The rearrangement joins TRBV2 to TRBJ2-3, with TRBD2 matching over 10 bases. Losses at the gene ends were 6 bases for V and 5 bases for J; bases not matched to a gene: 14. Germline V gene lookup returns CDR1 SNHLY and CDR2 FYNNEI. This CDR3 is 17 amino acids long. The CDR3 is CASSYLGSGGAVDTQYF. The CDR3 coding sequence is TGTGCCAGCAGCTACCTGGGAAGCGGGGGGGCGGTAGATACGCAGTATTTT.

The CDR3 spells CASSQVGQNNSPLHF. The CDR3 coding sequence is TGCGCCAGCAGCCAAGTGGGACAAAACAATTCACCCCTCCACTTT. The rearrangement joins TRBV4-1 to TRBJ1-6, with TRBD1 as a possible D gene (6 bases). Looked up from germline, CDR1 is MGHRA and CDR2 is YSYEKL. Trimming pared 1 base from V and 7 bases from J, leaving 11 bases between. CDR3 length equals 15 residues.

The chain combines TRBV6-6 with TRBJ1-5, with D possibly matching TRBD1 (5 bases). Per germline, CDR1 MNHNY and CDR2 SVGAGI (reference sequence). Trimming pared 6 bases from V and 4 bases from J, leaving 10 bases between. The CDR3 is made up of 13 amino acids. The CDR3 DNA follows: TGTGCCAGCAGGGTAGGGGTGAATCAGCCCCAGCATTTT. Protein product: CASRVGVNQPQHF.

The chain has TRBV5-6 and TRBJ1-1; D is undetermined. Trimming shortened V by 2 bases and J by 2 bases, and 7 bases separated the two germline ends. This CDR3 is built from 13 residues. Germline V gives CDR1 SGHDT, CDR2 YYEEEE. Here the CDR3 DNA reads TGTGCCAGCAGCTTCTCGGGAAACACTGAAGCTTTCTTT. Protein: CASSFSGNTEAFF.

V and J are TRBV6-5 and TRBJ2-1, with D possibly TRBD1 on 5 matching bases. Trimming took off 6 bases at V and 14 bases at J, with 14 bases between the two ends. Germline values: CDR1 MNHEY, CDR2 SVGAGI. The CDR3 spans 11 residues. CDR3 nucleotide sequence: TGTGCCAGCAGCCAGGGTAGAAGGAAGTTCTTC. It yields the protein CASSQGRRKFF.

V usage is TRBV19 and J usage is TRBJ1-1; tentative D call: TRBD1 (6 bases). Between the trimmed V and J ends, which lost 7 bases and 9 bases, there was a span of 15 bases. CDR1 is LNHDA and CDR2 is SQIVND in the germline V gene (reference sequence). The CDR3 contains 12 residues. The CDR3 reads CASMAPGQKAFF. The CDR3 nucleotides are TGTGCCAGTATGGCGCCGGGACAAAAAGCTTTCTTT.

The chain recombines TRBV29-1 with TRBJ1-1; a possible D gene is TRBD1 (6 bases). The germline V gene encodes CDR1 SQVTM and CDR2 ANQGSEA. V dropped 5 bases and J dropped 1 base, with 14 bases sitting between them. CDR3 length equals 14 residues. In nucleotides, the CDR3 is TGCAGCGTTAGTAAGGTAGGGGGGAACACTGAAGCTTTCTTT. Translating gives CSVSKVGGNTEAFF.